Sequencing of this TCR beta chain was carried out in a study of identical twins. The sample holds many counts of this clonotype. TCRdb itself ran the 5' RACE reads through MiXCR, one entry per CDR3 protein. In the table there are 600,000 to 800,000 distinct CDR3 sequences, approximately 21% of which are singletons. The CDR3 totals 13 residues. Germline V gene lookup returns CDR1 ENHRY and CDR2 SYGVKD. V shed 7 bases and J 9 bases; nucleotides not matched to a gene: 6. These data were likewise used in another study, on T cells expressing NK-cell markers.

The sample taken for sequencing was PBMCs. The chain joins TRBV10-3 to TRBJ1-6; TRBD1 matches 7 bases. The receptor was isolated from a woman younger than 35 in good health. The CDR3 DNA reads TGTGCCATCACCATGGGACAGCCTTCACCCCTCCACTTT. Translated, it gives CAITMGQPSPLHF.